This T cell receptor (beta chain) was sequenced during a study of T-cell reconstitution after alpha-beta-depleted transplantation in children. Trimming took 0 bases from V and 3 from J; bases not matched to a gene: 13. This CDR3 region has 18 residues. Germline V CDR1 and CDR2: MNHEY, SVGAGI. During its preparation, the TCRbeta library received unique molecular identifiers. TCRdb analysed the PCR reads with MiXCR anew, one entry per CDR3 protein. The table includes hundreds of thousands of distinct CDR3 sequences, approximately 14% detected once. Study observations and caveats: Reportedly, roughly two months post-transplant, alpha-beta T cells arose from several hundred expanded graft clones. A year post-transplant, T-cell counts and diversity derived mostly from newly produced T cells. There were some patients whose high TCRbeta diversity at day 60 came from surviving recipient T cells and thymic progenitors.

This clonotype has just a few counts. Its antigen is unknown. The chain uses TRBV6-5 and TRBJ1-1, with 7 bases identical to TRBD1. The material was PBMCs, obtained before TCRalphabeta/CD19-depleted stem cell transplant. This TCR came from a girl aged 2 to 10 with congenital amegakaryocytic thrombocytopenia, due to receive a stem cell transplant. CDR3 in amino acids: CASSYSLRQGSADTEAFF. The CDR3 nucleotides read TGTGCCAGCAGTTACTCGCTGCGACAGGGATCGGCCGACACTGAAGCTTTCTTT.